These 24 T cell receptor beta chains came from one sample sequenced in a study of cytomegalovirus exposure and HLA in healthy donors. PCR primers comprised 60 Vbeta and 13 Jbeta primers. Measured with immunoSEQ multiplex PCR; TCRdb has only the in-frame clones, and not every one. This repertoire includes about 210,000 clones. The sequenced sample was PBMCs. All receptors come from a woman in her 30s in good health and CMV-seropositive.

The gene calls are TRBV7-8 and TRBJ1-1, with D unclear. V dropped 3 bases and J dropped 2 bases, with 10 bases sitting between them. The CDR3 is 14 amino acids. CDR1 and CDR2 from the germline V gene are SGHVS and FQNEAQ. CDR3 sequence reads: CASSFGQANTEAFF. In DNA form, the CDR3 reads TGTGCCAGCAGCTTTGGGCAGGCCAACACTGAAGCTTTCTTT.

V is TRBV29-1 and J is TRBJ2-1; D unclear. V was shortened by 7 bases and J by 4 bases, with 8 bases between the two germline ends. The CDR3 has 11 residues. Per the germline V gene, CDR1 is SQVTM and CDR2 is ANQGSEA. Here the CDR3 DNA reads TGCAGCGGGCTTTCTTACAATGAGCAGTTCTTC. This sequence encodes CSGLSYNEQFF.

The DNA for the CDR3 is TGCGCCAGCAGCTTGAGAGCGGACCCGGAGACCCAGTACTTC. Its protein product is CASSLRADPETQYF. The chain links TRBV5-1 to TRBJ2-5, with TRBD2 as a possible D gene (5 bases). Germline-derived CDR1 and CDR2 are SGHRS and YFSETQ. There are 14 residues in the CDR3. V shed 1 base and J shed 5 bases, with 12 bases lying between them.

The chain joins TRBV6-5 to TRBJ1-2; 7 bases map to TRBD1. The CDR3 totals 14 residues. V was clipped by 4 bases and J by 3 bases; unmatched bases: 5. Germline loops: CDR1 MNHEY, CDR2 SVGAGI. The CDR3: CASSWGQRDYGYTF. The CDR3 bases are TGTGCCAGCAGTTGGGGACAGCGAGACTATGGCTACACCTTC.

The chain has TRBV29-1 and TRBJ1-1, with 8 nucleotides matching TRBD1. The V gene end was trimmed by 0 bases and the J gene end by 5 bases; junction bases not matched to a gene: 8. This CDR3 is built from 15 residues. The germline gives CDR1 SQVTM, CDR2 ANQGSEA. The CDR3 is CSVEDWQGARTEAFF. CDR3 DNA sequence: TGCAGCGTTGAAGATTGGCAGGGGGCAAGGACTGAAGCTTTCTTT. Supplemented by reference TRBV29-1 and TRBJ1-1, the full variable domain reads SAVISQKPSRDICQRGTSLTIQCQVDSQVTMMFWYRQQPGQSLTLIATANQGSEATYESGFVIDKFPISRPNLTFSTLTVSNMSPEDSSIYLCSVEDWQGARTEAFFGQGTRLTVV.

The chain links TRBV27 to TRBJ1-1; D is possibly TRBD1 (5 bases). The germline V and J ends were trimmed by 5 bases and 0 bases, with 10 bases remaining between them. Germline CDR1 and CDR2: MNHEY and SMNVEV (reference sequence). The CDR3 covers 14 residues. The CDR3 reads CASSTWGVNTEAFF. The CDR3 nucleotides read TGTGCCAGCAGTACATGGGGGGTGAACACTGAAGCTTTCTTT.

The chain uses TRBV6-1 and TRBJ2-7; D is possibly TRBD1 (6 bases). Germline loops: CDR1 MNHNS, CDR2 SASEGT. V lost 6 bases and J lost 11, with 14 bases in between. The CDR3 runs to 11 residues. This CDR3 is CASSPEGVEYF. The CDR3 bases are TGTGCCAGCAGCCCAGAGGGGGTAGAGTACTTC.

The genes are TRBV2 and TRBJ1-5; D may be TRBD1 (6 bases). This CDR3 comprises 14 residues. Trimming left V 8 bases short and J 2 bases short, with 13 bases between. Germline values: CDR1 SNHLY, CDR2 FYNNEI. This chain's CDR3 is CASDRQVGNQPQHF. Written as DNA, the CDR3 is TGTGCCAGCGACAGGCAAGTGGGCAATCAGCCCCAGCATTTT.

The CDR3 sequence: CASSVIYEQYF. The CDR3 nucleotides are TGTGCCAGCAGTGTGATCTACGAGCAGTACTTC. This chain links TRBV6-1 with TRBJ2-5; D is ambiguous. The J call may be incorrect, as the DNA end agrees better with TRBJ2-7. The CDR3 length is 11 residues. Germline values: CDR1 MNHNS, CDR2 SASEGT.

The CDR3, as DNA: TGTGCCAGCAGCCCCCGGACAGGGGGAGATGGCTACACCTTC. Translation: CASSPRTGGDGYTF. The J gene is TRBJ1-2, the V gene TRBV9, with 10 positions matching TRBD1. The CDR3 covers 14 residues. CDR1 is SGDLS and CDR2 is YYNGEE in the germline V gene. V lost 4 bases and J lost 6; bases outside the gene matches: 6.

This chain joins TRBV18 and TRBJ2-5, with TRBD1 identical over 10 bases. Germline V lookup: CDR1 KGHSH, CDR2 LQKENI. With V trimmed by 4 bases and J by 5 bases, 7 bases remained unmatched. CDR3 length equals 15 residues. As DNA, the CDR3 is TGTGCCAGCTCACAGCGGGACAGGGGACGGGAGACCCAGTACTTC. Translated, it gives CASSQRDRGRETQYF.

The V call is TRBV5-1, the J call TRBJ1-3, with a tentative D call TRBD1 (6 bases). Trimming took off 4 bases at V and 1 base at J, with 18 bases between the two ends. Germline V lookup: CDR1 SGHRS, CDR2 YFSETQ. The CDR3 has 17 residues. CDR3 bases: TGCGCCAGCAGCGCCGACCCACAGGGTTGGTCTGGAAACACCATATATTTT. It codes for CASSADPQGWSGNTIYF.

J is TRBJ2-7 and V is TRBV2; 10 bases are shared with TRBD2. Unmatched junction bases numbered 9, after V lost 7 bases and J lost 0 bases. The V gene's germline CDR1 is SNHLY and CDR2 FYNNEI. The CDR3 has 16 amino acids. The CDR3 reads CASTGATSGASYEQYF. In DNA form, the CDR3 reads TGTGCCAGCACTGGGGCTACTAGCGGGGCCTCCTACGAGCAGTACTTC.

The chain has TRBV7-6 and TRBJ2-7; the D gene is possibly TRBD1 (6 bases). Deletions cut 11 bases from V and 0 bases from J, with 11 bases between. The CDR3 covers 12 residues. Germline CDR1 SGHVS, CDR2 FNYEAQ. CDR3 sequence: CAAGDDSYEQYF. The CDR3 DNA follows: TGTGCCGCAGGGGACGACTCCTACGAGCAGTACTTC.

This rearrangement joins TRBV7-8 to TRBJ1-1, with D uncertain. Trimming pared 1 base from V and 1 base from J, leaving 4 bases between. CDR1 SGHVS and CDR2 FQNEAQ come from the germline V gene. The CDR3 sequence is 13 residues long. This CDR3 reads CASSLVQNTEAFF. CDR3 in DNA: TGTGCCAGCAGCTTAGTCCAGAACACTGAAGCTTTCTTT.

The chain recombines TRBV7-2 with TRBJ1-5; D unclear. In germline, CDR1 is SGHTA, CDR2 FQGNSA. CDR3 length: 13 amino acids. The V end was cut by 4 bases, the J end by 4 bases, with 8 bases between. CDR3 amino acids: CASSSWPNQPQHF. The CDR3 DNA follows: TGTGCCAGCAGCTCCTGGCCTAATCAGCCCCAGCATTTT.

The rearrangement uses TRBV6-5 and TRBJ2-3; 7 bases map to TRBD1. In germline, CDR1 is MNHEY, CDR2 SVGAGI. CDR3 length: 15 amino acids. Trimming at V came to 5 bases and at J to 0 bases, leaving 5 bases not matched to a gene. CDR3 coding DNA: TGTGCCAGCAGTATCAGGACAGGAAGCACAGATACGCAGTATTTT. Residues: CASSIRTGSTDTQYF.

The rearrangement joins TRBV28 to TRBJ1-3; D is unresolved. The germline V gene encodes CDR1 MDHEN and CDR2 SYDVKM. The germline V and J ends were trimmed by 2 bases and 4 bases, with 15 bases remaining between them. The CDR3 totals 16 residues. CDR3 in amino acids: CASSLDLAFKGNTIYF. The CDR3, as DNA: TGTGCCAGCAGTTTAGACTTAGCTTTCAAAGGAAACACCATATATTTT.

The chain recombines TRBV7-8 with TRBJ2-1, with 11 positions matching TRBD2. The CDR3 runs 17 residues. Germline CDR1 SGHVS, CDR2 FQNEAQ. Trimming at V came to 2 bases and at J to 6 bases, leaving 9 bases not matched to a gene. The CDR3 is CASSLKQGLAGSNEQFF. The CDR3 coding sequence is TGTGCCAGCAGCTTAAAACAAGGACTAGCGGGTAGCAATGAGCAGTTCTTC.

This chain links TRBV6-1 with TRBJ2-2, with TRBD2 as a possible D gene (6 bases). The CDR3 runs to 14 residues. CDR1 is MNHNS, CDR2 SASEGT, per germline. V shed 2 bases and J shed 6 bases, with 10 bases lying between them. CDR3 sequence reads: CASSELGGSGELFF. CDR3 DNA sequence: TGTGCCAGCAGTGAACTCGGGGGTTCCGGGGAGCTGTTTTTT.

CDR3 DNA: TGCGCCAGCAGTTATACGATGGCCACCAGCTCTGGGGCCAACGTCCTGACTTTC. Translation: CASSYTMATSSGANVLTF. V and J are TRBV5-1 and TRBJ2-6; no reliable D call. V was clipped by 5 bases and J by 0 bases, with 18 bases between them. This CDR3 is 18 amino acids long. Germline CDR1 and CDR2: SGHRS and YFSETQ.

This sequence joins TRBV18 and TRBJ1-2, with no clear D. This CDR3 has 14 residues. V gave up 3 bases and J gave up 4 bases, with 12 bases separating them. From germline, CDR1 is KGHSH and CDR2 LQKENI. DNA for the CDR3: TGTGCCAGCTCACCCGGGGAGGGCCTCTATGGCTACACCTTC. Protein sequence: CASSPGEGLYGYTF.

CDR3 region: CASRGTGTEAFF. DNA for the CDR3: TGCGCCAGTAGGGGTACCGGGACAGAAGCTTTCTTT. V gene TRBV10-2 combines with J gene TRBJ1-1, with TRBD1 as a possible D gene (6 bases). Germline-derived CDR1 and CDR2 are WSHSY and SAAADI. The V and J ends lost 9 bases and 8 bases respectively, with 16 bases between them. The CDR3 length is 12 residues.

This sequence joins TRBV6-5 and TRBJ1-6, with a tentative D call TRBD1 (5 bases). Germline V CDR1 and CDR2: MNHEY, SVGAGI. The CDR3 is made up of 13 amino acids. V was cut by 2 bases and J by 8 bases, with 7 bases left in between. CDR3 nucleotides: TGTGCCAGCAGTTACCGCAGGGATTCACCCCTCCACTTT. Protein sequence: CASSYRRDSPLHF.